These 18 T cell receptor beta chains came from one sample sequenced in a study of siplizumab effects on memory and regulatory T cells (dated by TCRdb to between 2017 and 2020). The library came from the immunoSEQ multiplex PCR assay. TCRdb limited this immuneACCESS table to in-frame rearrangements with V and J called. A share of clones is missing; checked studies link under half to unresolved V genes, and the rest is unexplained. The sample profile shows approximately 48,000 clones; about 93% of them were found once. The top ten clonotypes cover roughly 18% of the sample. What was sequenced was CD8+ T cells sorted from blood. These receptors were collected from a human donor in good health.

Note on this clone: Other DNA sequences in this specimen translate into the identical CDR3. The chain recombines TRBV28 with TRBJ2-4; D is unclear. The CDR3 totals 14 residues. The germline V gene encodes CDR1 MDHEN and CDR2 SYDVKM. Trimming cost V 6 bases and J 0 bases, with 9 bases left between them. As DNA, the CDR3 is TGTGCCAGCAGCCGTCGTTTAGCCAAAAACATTCAGTACTTC. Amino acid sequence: CASSRRLAKNIQYF. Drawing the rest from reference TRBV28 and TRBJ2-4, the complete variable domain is DVKVTQSSRYLVKRTGEKVFLECVQDMDHENMFWYRQDPGLGLRLIYFSYDVKMKEKGDIPEGYSVSREKKERFSLILESASTNQTSMYLCASSRRLAKNIQYFGAGTRLSVL.

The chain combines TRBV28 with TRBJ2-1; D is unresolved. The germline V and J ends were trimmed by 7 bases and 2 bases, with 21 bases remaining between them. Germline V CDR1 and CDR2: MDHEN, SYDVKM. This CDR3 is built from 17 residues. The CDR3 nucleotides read TGTGCCAGCATTTCGAGTCTAGGGTGGCTAACCTACAATGAGCAGTTCTTC. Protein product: CASISSLGWLTYNEQFF.

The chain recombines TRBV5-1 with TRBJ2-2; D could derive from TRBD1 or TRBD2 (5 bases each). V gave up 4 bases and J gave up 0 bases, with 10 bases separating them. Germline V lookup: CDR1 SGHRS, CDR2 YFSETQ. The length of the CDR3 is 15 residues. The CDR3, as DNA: TGCGCCAGCAGCACGGAGGACACGAACACCGGGGAGCTGTTTTTT. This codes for CASSTEDTNTGELFF.

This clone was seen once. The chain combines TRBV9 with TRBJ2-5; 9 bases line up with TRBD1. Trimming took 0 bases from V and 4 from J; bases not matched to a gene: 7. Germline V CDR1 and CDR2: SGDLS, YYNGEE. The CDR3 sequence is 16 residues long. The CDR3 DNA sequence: TGTGCCAGCAGCGTAGCCCCGGGACAGGGTCGAGAGACCCAGTACTTC. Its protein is CASSVAPGQGRETQYF.

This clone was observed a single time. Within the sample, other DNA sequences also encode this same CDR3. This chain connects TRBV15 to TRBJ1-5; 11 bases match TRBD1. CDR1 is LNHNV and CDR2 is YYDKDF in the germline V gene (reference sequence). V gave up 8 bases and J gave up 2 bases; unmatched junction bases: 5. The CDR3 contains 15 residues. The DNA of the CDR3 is TGTGCCACCGGGGACAGGGGGTATGGCAATCAGCCCCAGCATTTT. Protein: CATGDRGYGNQPQHF.

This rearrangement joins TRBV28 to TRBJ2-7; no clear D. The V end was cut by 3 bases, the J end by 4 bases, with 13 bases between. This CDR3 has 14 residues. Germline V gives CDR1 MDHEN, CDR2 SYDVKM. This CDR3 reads CASSLVPKDYEQYF. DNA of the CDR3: TGTGCCAGCAGTTTGGTCCCGAAAGATTACGAGCAGTACTTC.

Here the CDR3 reads CASIPNTEAFF. The CDR3 DNA sequence: TGTGCCAGCATACCGAACACTGAAGCTTTCTTT. The chain is built from TRBV6-5 and TRBJ1-1; no definite D call. V was pared by 7 bases and J by 1 base, with 4 bases between. Germline loops: CDR1 MNHEY, CDR2 SVGAGI. This CDR3 is 11 amino acids long.

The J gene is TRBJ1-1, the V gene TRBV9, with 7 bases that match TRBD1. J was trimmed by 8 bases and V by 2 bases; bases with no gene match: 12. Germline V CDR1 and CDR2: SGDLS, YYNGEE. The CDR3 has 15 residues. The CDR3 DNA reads TGTGCCAGCAGCGTTTCGGAGGGGGCGAGAGTCGAAGCTTTCTTT. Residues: CASSVSEGARVEAFF.

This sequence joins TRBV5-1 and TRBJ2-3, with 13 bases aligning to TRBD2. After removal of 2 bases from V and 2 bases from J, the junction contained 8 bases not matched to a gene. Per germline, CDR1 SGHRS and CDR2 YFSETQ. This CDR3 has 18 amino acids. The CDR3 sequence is CASSFGTSGNPSTDTQYF. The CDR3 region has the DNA TGCGCCAGCAGCTTCGGGACTAGCGGGAATCCCTCCACAGATACGCAGTATTTT. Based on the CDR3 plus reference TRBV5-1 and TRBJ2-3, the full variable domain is KAGVTQTPRYLIKTRGQQVTLSCSPISGHRSVSWYQQTPGQGLQFLFEYFSETQRNKGNFPGRFSGRQFSNSRSEMNVSTLELGDSALYLCASSFGTSGNPSTDTQYFGPGTRLTVL.

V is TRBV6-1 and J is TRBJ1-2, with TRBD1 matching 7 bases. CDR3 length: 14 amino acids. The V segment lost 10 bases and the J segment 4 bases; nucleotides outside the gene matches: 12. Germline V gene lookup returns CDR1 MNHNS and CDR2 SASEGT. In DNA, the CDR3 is TGTGCCACCATAAGCCGGGACAGAATCTATGGCTACACCTTC. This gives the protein CATISRDRIYGYTF.

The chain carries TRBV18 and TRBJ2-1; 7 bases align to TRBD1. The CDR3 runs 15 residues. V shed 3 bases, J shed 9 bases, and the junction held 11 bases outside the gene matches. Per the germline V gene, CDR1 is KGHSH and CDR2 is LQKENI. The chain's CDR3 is CASSPKTQGQGEQFF. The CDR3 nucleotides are TGTGCCAGCTCACCCAAGACACAGGGGCAGGGTGAGCAGTTCTTC.

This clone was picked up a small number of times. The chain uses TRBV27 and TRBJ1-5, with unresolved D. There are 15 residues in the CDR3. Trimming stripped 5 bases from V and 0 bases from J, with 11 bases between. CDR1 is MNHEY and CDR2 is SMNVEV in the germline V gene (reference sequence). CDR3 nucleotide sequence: TGTGCCAGCAGTCTATATTTTTATAGCAATCAGCCCCAGCATTTT. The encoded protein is CASSLYFYSNQPQHF.

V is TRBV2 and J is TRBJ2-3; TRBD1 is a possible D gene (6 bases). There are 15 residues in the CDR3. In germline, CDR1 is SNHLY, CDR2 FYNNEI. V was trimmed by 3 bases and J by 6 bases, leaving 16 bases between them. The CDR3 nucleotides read TGTGCCAGCAGTGATTTGGGGGCGTCGGCGGATACGCAGTATTTT. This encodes CASSDLGASADTQYF. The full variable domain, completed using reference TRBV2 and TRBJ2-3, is EPEVTQTPSHQVTQMGQEVILRCVPISNHLYFYWYRQILGQKVEFLVSFYNNEISEKSEIFDDQFSVERPDGSNFTLKIRSTKLEDSAMYFCASSDLGASADTQYFGPGTRLTVL.

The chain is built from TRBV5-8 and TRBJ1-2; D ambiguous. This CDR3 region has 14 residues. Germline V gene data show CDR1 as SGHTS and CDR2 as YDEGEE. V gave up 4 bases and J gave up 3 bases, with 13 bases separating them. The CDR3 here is CASSPPWADYGYTF. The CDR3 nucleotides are TGTGCCAGCAGCCCACCCTGGGCAGACTATGGCTACACCTTC.

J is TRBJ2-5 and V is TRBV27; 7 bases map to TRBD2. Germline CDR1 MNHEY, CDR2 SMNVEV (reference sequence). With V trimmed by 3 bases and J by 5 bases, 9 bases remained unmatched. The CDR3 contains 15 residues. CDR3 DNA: TGTGCCAGCAGTTTTATTTCGACAGCGGGGGAGACCCAGTACTTC. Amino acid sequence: CASSFISTAGETQYF.

CDR3 sequence reads: CASSDSPGLNTEAFF. DNA for the CDR3: TGCGCCAGCAGTGATTCCCCCGGCTTAAACACTGAAGCTTTCTTT. V and J are TRBV10-1 and TRBJ1-1; no clear D. Per germline, CDR1 WNHNN and CDR2 SYGVQD (reference sequence). This CDR3 contains 15 residues. Deletions cut 3 bases from V and 2 bases from J, with 13 bases between.

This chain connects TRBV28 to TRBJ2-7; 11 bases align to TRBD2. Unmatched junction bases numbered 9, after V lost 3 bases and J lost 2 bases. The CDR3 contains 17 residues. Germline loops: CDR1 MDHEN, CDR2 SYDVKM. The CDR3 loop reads CASSFIAGGPHTYEQYF. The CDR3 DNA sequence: TGTGCCAGCAGTTTTATAGCGGGAGGGCCCCATACCTACGAGCAGTACTTC.

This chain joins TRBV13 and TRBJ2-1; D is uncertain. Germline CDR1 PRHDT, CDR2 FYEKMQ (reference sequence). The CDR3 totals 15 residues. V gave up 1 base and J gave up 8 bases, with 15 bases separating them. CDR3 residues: CASSLVYVYRDEQFF. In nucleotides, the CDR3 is TGTGCCAGCAGCTTAGTGTATGTTTATCGCGATGAGCAGTTCTTC. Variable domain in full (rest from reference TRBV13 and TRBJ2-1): AAGVIQSPRHLIKEKRETATLKCYPIPRHDTVYWYQQGPGQDPQFLISFYEKMQSDKGSIPDRFSAQQFSDYHSELNMSSLELGDSALYFCASSLVYVYRDEQFFGPGTRLTVL.